What follows describes a single T cell receptor (beta chain). Its antigen is not yet known. No much larger clonotype is one base removed from it; base qualities were not supplied. The immunoSEQ Assay, a bias-controlled multiplex PCR, was used to amplify TCRbeta CDR3 regions from genomic DNA. On the authors' methods: Within the assay, amplification of reference gene primers was used to estimate how many nucleated cells each sample contained. Sequence reads were collapsed and filtered to measure the absolute abundance of every unique TCRbeta CDR3 rearrangement. Productive Simpson clonality was computed per sample as the square root of Simpson's diversity index over productive rearrangements. The table comes from immuneACCESS by way of TCRdb, which keeps in-frame sequences with V and J called. Part of the clones is missing from these tables; in studies checked, under half for an unresolved V gene and the rest for unknown reasons. D and trimming were read from the DNA, whereas the V and J calls and clone size are those reported in that table. The sample data list 200,000 to 250,000 clones, and 85% to 90% of these were observed just once. The ten most abundant clones make up roughly 2.7% of the sample.

In Seattle, one collaborating source enrolled patients while the infection was active and tracked those patients longitudinally over the course of disease. Whole blood was collected in K2EDTA tubes by collaborating institutions according to the institutions' own protocols. For TCRbeta analysis, collaborator samples were shipped as frozen whole blood, as isolated PBMCs, or as DNA extracted from either sample type. This sample is part of a study of blood T cell repertoires in COVID-19 (dated by TCRdb to the early 2020s). With regard to the full study: The collaborator samples originated in the United States, Italy and Spain and spanned the acute and convalescent phases of COVID-19. Deeply sampled blood TCRbeta repertoires from subjects exposed to, actively infected with, or recovered from COVID-19 were included in the dataset. The sample metadata nearly always contained a de-identified subject ID, COVID-19 status, age in years and sex. Where available, HLA class I and class II types were taken from metadata supplied by the sample provider and were not determined by assay-based typing. The material from the prospective study consisted of cDNA or gDNA derived from T cells, B-cell-depleted T cells, or PBMCs. The repertoires were made available in a free public database intended to serve as a resource for research on the immune response to SARS-CoV-2. Samples were obtained from the ongoing ImmuneRACE study (first 160 participants) and from 1,000 to 1,500 subjects provided by 6 global collaborators. Results the study describes overall, beyond this receptor: Clinical and demographic metadata were provided uncurated, with the amount varying by source and participant.

The sample comprised peripheral blood. This TCR was sampled from a man in his thirties or forties with COVID-19, enrolled during active disease.

The bases are TGTGCCAGCAGCTTAGCGACAGGGAGGAGGTACGAGCAGTACTTC. It translates as CASSLATGRRYEQYF. This sequence uses TRBV5-6 and TRBJ2-7; a tentative D call is TRBD1 (7 bases match). The germline V gene gives CDR1 as SGHDT and CDR2 as YYEEEE. The CDR3 sequence holds 15 residues, the cysteine and phenylalanine included. CDR3 DNA only is kept here, 45 bases in frame from base 1. V is reduced by 2 bases and J by 4 bases, leaving a spacing of 16 bases between them. The full variable domain, with segments outside the CDR3 supplied by the reference TRBV5-6 and TRBJ2-7 proteins, appears as DAGVTQSPTHLIKTRGQQVTLRCSPKSGHDTVSWYQQALGQGPQFIFQYYEEEERQRGNFPDRFSGHQFPNYSSELNVNALLLGDSALYLCASSLATGRRYEQYFGPGTRLTVT.